This record covers a single T cell receptor beta chain. Antigen: not known. This entry comes from a study of T-cell memory formation after mild COVID-19. Study at large: TCR clusters were mostly confined to one donor each. Notes on the study in general: Contracting clones localized mainly to CM and EM when CD4+ and mainly to EMRA when CD8+.

TCRdb reprocessed the 5' RACE reads with MiXCR, giving one entry per CDR3 protein. Seen here are some 450,000 distinct CDR3 sequences, about 19% observed once, and the top ten hold more than 8%. The germline V and J ends were trimmed by 1 base and 3 bases, with 18 bases remaining between them. Germline V lookup: CDR1 LGHNA, CDR2 YSLEER. The CDR3 sequence is 17 residues long. This chain uses TRBV4-3 with TRBJ1-2; D perhaps matches TRBD1 (6 bases). This receptor was taken from an adult woman who had mild COVID-19 (a few samples of this study predate the infection). Cell type and time point are not known. The sequenced material came from PBMCs or a T cell subset sorted from them (not recorded which). CDR3 coding DNA: TGCGCCAGCAGCCAAGGGCCAGCCCCGCAGGGGTACTATGGCTACACCTTC. Its translation: CASSQGPAPQGYYGYTF.